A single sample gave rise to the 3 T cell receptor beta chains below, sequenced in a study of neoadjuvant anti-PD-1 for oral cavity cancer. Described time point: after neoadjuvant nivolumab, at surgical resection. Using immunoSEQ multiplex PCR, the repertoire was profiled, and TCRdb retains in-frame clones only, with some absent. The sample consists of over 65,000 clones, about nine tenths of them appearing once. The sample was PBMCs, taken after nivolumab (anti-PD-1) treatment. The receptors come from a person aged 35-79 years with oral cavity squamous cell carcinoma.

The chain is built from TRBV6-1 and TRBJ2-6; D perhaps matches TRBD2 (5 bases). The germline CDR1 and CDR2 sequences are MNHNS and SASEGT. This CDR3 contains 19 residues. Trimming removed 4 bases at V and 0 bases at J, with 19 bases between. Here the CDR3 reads CASSGMRRIHYSGANVLTF. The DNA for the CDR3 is TGTGCCAGCAGTGGGATGCGGAGGATACATTACTCTGGGGCCAACGTCCTGACTTTC.

This CDR3 reads CASSGTARRHQPQHF. The CDR3 nucleotides are TGTGCCAGTAGCGGGACCGCCCGGAGACATCAGCCCCAGCATTTT. The V and J genes are TRBV19 and TRBJ1-5, with D tentatively TRBD1 (5 bases). This CDR3 has 15 residues. Germline values: CDR1 LNHDA, CDR2 SQIVND (reference sequence). V dropped 6 bases and J dropped 5 bases, with 17 bases sitting between them.

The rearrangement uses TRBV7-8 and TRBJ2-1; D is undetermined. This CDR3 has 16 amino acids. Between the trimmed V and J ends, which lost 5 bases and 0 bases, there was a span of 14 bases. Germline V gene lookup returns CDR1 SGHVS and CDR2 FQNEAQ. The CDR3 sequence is CASSPRAIFSYNEQFF. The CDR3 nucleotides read TGTGCCAGCAGCCCAAGGGCCATCTTCTCCTACAATGAGCAGTTCTTC. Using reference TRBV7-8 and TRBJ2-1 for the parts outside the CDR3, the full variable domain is GAGVSQSPRYKVAKRGQDVALRCDPISGHVSLFWYQQALGQGPEFLTYFQNEAQLDKSGLPSDRFFAERPEGSVSTLKIQRTQQEDSAVYLCASSPRAIFSYNEQFFGPGTRLTVL.